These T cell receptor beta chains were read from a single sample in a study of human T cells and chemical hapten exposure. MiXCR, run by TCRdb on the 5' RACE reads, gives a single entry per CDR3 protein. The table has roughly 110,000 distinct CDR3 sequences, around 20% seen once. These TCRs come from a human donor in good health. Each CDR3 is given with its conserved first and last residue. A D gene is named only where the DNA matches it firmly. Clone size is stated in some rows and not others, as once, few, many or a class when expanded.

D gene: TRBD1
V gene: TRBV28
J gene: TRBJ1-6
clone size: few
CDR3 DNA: TGTGCCAGCAGTTTATTGGGACAGAACCATTCACCCCTCCACTTT
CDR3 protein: CASSLLGQNHSPLHF

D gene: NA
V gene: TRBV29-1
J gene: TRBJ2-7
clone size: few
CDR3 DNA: TGCAGCGTGGCCCAGGGGAACGAGCAGTACTTC
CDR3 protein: CSVAQGNEQYF

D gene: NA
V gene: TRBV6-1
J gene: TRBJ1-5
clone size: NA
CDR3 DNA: TGTGCCAGCAGTGAAAGGGACTCAAGGCAGCCCCAGCATTTT
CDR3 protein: CASSERDSRQPQHF

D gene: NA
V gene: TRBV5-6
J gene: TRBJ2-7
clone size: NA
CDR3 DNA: TGTGCCAGCAGCCCGACCCTAGAGGATCGGTACGAGCAGTACTTC
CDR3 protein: CASSPTLEDRYEQYF

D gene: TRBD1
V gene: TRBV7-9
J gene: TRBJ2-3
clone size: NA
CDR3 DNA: TGTGCCAGCAGCCCTATTCCGGGACAGGGCACAGATACGCAGTATTTT
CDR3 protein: CASSPIPGQGTDTQYF

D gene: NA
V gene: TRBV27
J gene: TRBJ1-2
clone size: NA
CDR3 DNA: TGTGCCAGCCGTGTTGGGTCGACCTCCTATGGCTACACCTTC
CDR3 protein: CASRVGSTSYGYTF

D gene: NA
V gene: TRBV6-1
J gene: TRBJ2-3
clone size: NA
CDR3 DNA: TGTGCCACCTCAGCCCTTGCGGGGCCCTACACAGATACGCAGTATTTT
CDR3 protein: CATSALAGPYTDTQYF

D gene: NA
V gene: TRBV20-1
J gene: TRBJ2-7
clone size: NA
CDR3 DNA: TGCAGTGCCCTCCCGGGTGGCGGGAAATTCCAGTACTTC
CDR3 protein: CSALPGGGKFQYF

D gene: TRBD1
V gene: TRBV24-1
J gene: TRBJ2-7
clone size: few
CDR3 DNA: TGTGCCACTGAGGGTGCGGCAGGGGGTCCGGGCGAGCAGTACTTC
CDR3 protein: CATEGAAGGPGEQYF

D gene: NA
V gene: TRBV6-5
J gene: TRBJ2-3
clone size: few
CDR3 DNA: TGTGCCAGCAGTACAGGTACAGATACGCAGTATTTT
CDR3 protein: CASSTGTDTQYF

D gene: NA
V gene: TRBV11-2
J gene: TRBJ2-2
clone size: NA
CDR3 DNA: TGTGCCAGCCCTAAAGGGACGGCGAACACCGGGGAGCTGTTTTTT
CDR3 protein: CASPKGTANTGELFF

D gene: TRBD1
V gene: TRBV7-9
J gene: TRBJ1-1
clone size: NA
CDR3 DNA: TGTGCCAGCGGATCCCCTAGTGGGACAGGGCCCACTGAAGCTTTCTTT
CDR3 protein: CASGSPSGTGPTEAFF

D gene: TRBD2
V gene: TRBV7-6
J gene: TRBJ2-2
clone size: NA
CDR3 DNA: TGTGCCAGCAGGGGGGGGACGGCGAACACCGGGGAGCTGTTTTTT
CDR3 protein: CASRGGTANTGELFF

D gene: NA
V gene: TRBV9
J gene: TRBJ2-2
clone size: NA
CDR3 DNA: TGTGCCAGCAGCCCCTGGGACACAAACACCGGGGAGCTGTTTTTT
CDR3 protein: CASSPWDTNTGELFF

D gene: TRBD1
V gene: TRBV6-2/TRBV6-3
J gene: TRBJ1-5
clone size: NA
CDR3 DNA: TGTGCCAGCAGTTACCTTACCCCGACAGGGCCGGGAAGCAATCAGCCCCAGCATTTT
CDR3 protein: CASSYLTPTGPGSNQPQHF

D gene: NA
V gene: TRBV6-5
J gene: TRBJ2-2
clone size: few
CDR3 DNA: TGTGCCAGCAGTTACGTTTTATATGGGTACACCGGGGAGCTGTTTTTT
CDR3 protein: CASSYVLYGYTGELFF

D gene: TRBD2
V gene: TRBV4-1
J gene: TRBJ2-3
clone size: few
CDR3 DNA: TGCGCCAGCAGCCAAGCGCTGAGGAGCGGGAGTATAGATACGCAGTATTTT
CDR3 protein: CASSQALRSGSIDTQYF

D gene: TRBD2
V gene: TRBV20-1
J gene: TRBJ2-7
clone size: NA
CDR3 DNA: TGCAGTGCTAGAGATCGAGATTGGGGCGGGAGTGGGTACGAGCAGTACTTC
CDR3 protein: CSARDRDWGGSGYEQYF

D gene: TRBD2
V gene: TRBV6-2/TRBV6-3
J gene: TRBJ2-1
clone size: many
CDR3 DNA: TGTGCCAGCAGCGGGACTAGCGGGAGTTTGAATGAGCAGTTCTTC
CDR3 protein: CASSGTSGSLNEQFF

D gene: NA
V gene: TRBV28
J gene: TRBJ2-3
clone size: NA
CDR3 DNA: TGTGCCAGCGTCCGCACCCCAGATACGCAGTATTTT
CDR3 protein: CASVRTPDTQYF

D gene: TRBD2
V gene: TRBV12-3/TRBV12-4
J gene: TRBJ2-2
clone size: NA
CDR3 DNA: TGTGCCAGCAGTTTTGAGCGGGAGTACACCGGGGAGCTGTTTTTT
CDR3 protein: CASSFEREYTGELFF

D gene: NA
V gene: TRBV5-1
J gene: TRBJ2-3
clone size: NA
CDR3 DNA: TGCGCCAGCAGCTACGGGACCACAGATACGCAGTATTTT
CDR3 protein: CASSYGTTDTQYF

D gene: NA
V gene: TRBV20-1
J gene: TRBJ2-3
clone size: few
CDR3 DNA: TGCACCTATCCAAGGCAGGGGAGGACAGATACGCAGTATTTT
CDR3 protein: CTYPRQGRTDTQYF

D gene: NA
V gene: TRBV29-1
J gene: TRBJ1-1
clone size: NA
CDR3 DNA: TGCAGCGTTGATGGTACGCAGGGCCCTGAAGCTTTCTTT
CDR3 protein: CSVDGTQGPEAFF

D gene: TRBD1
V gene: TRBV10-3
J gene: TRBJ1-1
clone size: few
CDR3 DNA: TGTGCCATCAGAGGATCGACAGGGGTTTCTTACACTGAAGCTTTCTTT
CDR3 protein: CAIRGSTGVSYTEAFF

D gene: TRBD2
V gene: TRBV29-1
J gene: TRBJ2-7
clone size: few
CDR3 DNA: TGCAGCGCCCGGGGGGTGCGGTACGAGCAGTACTTC
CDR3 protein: CSARGVRYEQYF

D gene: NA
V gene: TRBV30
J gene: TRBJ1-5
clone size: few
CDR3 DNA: TGTGCCTGGAGTGAAAGGGGAGAGCCCCAGCATTTT
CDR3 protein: CAWSERGEPQHF

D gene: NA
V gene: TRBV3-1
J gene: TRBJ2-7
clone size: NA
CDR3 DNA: TGTGCCAGCAGCCATTCGCGGTACGAGCAGTACTTC
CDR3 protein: CASSHSRYEQYF

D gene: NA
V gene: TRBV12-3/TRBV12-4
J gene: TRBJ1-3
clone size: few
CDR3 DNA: TGTGCCAGCAGCTACTCTCTTGGAAACACCATATATTTT
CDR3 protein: CASSYSLGNTIYF

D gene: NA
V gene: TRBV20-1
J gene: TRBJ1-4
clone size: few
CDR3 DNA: TGCAGTGTTCCCGGGCCGACTAATGAAAAACTGTTTTTT
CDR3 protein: CSVPGPTNEKLFF

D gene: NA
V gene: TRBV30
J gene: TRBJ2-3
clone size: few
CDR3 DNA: TGTGCCTGGAGTAAGGCAGGGCTGACAGATACGCAGTATTTT
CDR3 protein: CAWSKAGLTDTQYF

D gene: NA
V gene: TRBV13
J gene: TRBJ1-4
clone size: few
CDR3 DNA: TGTGCCAGCAGCTCAAAAGGGCTTAATGAAAAACTGTTTTTT
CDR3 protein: CASSSKGLNEKLFF

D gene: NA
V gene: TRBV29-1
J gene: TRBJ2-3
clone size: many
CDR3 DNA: TGCAGCGTTGCCCTCACAGATACGCAGTATTTT
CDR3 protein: CSVALTDTQYF

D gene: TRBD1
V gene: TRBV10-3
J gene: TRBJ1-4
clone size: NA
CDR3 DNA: TGTGCCATCAGGGGACAGTCAGATGAAAAACTGTTTTTT
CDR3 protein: CAIRGQSDEKLFF

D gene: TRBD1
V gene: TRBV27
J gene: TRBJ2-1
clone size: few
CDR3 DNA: TGTGCCAGCAACGCCTTGGGACAGCGAGACAATGAGCAGTTCTTC
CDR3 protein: CASNALGQRDNEQFF

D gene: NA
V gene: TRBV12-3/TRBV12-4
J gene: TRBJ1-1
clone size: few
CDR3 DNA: TGTGCCAGCAGCCTCACAGGGAGCCCTGAAGCTTTCTTT
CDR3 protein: CASSLTGSPEAFF

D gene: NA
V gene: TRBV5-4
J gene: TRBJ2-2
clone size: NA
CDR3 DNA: TGTGCCAGCAGCTTGGCGGGCGAAGTAAACACCGGGGAGCTGTTTTTT
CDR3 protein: CASSLAGEVNTGELFF

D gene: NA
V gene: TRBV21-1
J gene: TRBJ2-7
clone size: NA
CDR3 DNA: TGTGCCAGCAGCAGGGGGACCGTCCCCTACGAGCAGTACTTC
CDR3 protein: CASSRGTVPYEQYF

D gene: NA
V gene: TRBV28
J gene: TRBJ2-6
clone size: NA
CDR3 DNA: TGTGCCAGCTCTCGGGCGAACAGCCCTGGGGCCAACGTCCTGACTTTC
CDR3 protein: CASSRANSPGANVLTF

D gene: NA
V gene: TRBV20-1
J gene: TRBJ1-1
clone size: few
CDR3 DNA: TGCAGTGCTGCCGGGAACAGGGACACTGAAGCTTTCTTT
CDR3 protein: CSAAGNRDTEAFF

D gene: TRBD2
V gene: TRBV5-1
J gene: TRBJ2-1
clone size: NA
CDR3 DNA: TGCGCCAGCAGCCTTCGAGCGGGAGGGTCTGGTGAGCAGTTCTTC
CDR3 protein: CASSLRAGGSGEQFF